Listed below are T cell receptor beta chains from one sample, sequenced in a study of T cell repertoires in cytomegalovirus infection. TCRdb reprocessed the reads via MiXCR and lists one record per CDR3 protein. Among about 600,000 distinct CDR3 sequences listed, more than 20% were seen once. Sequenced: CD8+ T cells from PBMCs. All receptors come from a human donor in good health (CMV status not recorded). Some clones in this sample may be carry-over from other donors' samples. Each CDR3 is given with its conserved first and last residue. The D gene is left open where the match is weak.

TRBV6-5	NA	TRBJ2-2	CASSYGTGYAGELFF
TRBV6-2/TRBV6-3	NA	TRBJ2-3	CASIPKGSGRGTQYF
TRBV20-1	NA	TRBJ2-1	CSARAMGWYNEQFF
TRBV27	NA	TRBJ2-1	CASRQGGNEQFF
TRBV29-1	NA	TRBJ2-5	CSVGGYETQYF
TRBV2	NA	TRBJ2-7	CASSERGVDYEQYF
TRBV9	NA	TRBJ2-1	CASSVSQGPPNEQFF
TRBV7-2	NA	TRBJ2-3	CASSLNRERTDTQYF
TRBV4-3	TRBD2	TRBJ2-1	CASSQDGLAGYNEQFF
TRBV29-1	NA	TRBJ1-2	CSVVWVRADGYTF
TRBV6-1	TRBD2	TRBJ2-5	CASSYGTSGARETQYF
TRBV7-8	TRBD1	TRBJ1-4	CASSSRTGRTNEKLFF
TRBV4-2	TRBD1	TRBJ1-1	CASSQANRGLDEAFF
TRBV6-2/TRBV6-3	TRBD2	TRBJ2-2	CASSYSSGPPGELFF
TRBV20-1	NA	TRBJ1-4	CSANSLGLGLTNEKLFF
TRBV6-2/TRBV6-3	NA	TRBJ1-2	CASSRDTPGDGYTF
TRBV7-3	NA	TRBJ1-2	CASSLSDTRSGYTF
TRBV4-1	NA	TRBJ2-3	CASSQVEAFLTDTQYF
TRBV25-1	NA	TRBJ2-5	CASRGALQETQYF
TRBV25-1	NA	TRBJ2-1	CASSDGALYNEQFF
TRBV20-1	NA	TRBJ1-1	CSARDLMEGMNTEAFF
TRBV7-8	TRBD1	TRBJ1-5	CASSRFQGADQPQHF
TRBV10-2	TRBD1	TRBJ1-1	CASSEIRGSDTEAFF
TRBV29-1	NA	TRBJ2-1	CSVESVGSYNEQFF
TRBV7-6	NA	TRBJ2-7	CASSLAETYEQYF
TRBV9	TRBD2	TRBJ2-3	CASSVSGLAGTSTDTQYF
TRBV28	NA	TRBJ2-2	CASSLSVGDTGELFF
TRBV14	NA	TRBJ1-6	CASSQISLQYSPLHF
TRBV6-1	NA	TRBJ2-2	CATSGSGTGELFF
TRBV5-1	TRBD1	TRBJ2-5	CASSTERDRRETQYF
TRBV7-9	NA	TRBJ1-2	CASKKTWRYGYTF
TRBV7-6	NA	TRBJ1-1	CASSNALTGNTEAFF
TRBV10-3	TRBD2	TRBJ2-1	CAIWEGNEQFF
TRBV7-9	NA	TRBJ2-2	CASRTGTGTGELFF
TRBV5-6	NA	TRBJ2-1	CASSLTSYSEQFF
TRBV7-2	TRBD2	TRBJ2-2	CASSSRTSGNGELFF
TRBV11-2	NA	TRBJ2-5	CASSPVDWKQETQYF
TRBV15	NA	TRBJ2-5	CATSRDRGSRRETQYF
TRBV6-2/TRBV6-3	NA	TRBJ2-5	CASSYEASQETQYF
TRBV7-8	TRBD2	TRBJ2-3	CASSLISGGPRDTQYF